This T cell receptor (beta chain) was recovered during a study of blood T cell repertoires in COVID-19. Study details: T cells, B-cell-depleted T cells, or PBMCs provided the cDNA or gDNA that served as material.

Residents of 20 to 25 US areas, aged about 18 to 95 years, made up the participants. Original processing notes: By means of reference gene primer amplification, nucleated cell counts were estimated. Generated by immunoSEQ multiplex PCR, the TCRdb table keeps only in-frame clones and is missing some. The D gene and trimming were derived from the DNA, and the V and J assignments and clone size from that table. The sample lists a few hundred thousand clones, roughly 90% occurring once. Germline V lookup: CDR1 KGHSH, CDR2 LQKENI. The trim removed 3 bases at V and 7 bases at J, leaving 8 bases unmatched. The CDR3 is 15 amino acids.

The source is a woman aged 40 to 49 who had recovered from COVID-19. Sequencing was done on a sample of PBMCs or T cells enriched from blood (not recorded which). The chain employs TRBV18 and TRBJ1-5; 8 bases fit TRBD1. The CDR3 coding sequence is TGTGCCAGCTCACCGGACAGGGACGACGGCCAGCCCCAGCATTTT. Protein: CASSPDRDDGQPQHF. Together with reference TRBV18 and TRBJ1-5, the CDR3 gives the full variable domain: NAGVMQNPRHLVRRRGQEARLRCSPMKGHSHVYWYRQLPEEGLKFMVYLQKENIIDESGMPKERFSAEFPKEGPSILRIQQVVRGDSAAYFCASSPDRDDGQPQHFGDGTRLSIL.